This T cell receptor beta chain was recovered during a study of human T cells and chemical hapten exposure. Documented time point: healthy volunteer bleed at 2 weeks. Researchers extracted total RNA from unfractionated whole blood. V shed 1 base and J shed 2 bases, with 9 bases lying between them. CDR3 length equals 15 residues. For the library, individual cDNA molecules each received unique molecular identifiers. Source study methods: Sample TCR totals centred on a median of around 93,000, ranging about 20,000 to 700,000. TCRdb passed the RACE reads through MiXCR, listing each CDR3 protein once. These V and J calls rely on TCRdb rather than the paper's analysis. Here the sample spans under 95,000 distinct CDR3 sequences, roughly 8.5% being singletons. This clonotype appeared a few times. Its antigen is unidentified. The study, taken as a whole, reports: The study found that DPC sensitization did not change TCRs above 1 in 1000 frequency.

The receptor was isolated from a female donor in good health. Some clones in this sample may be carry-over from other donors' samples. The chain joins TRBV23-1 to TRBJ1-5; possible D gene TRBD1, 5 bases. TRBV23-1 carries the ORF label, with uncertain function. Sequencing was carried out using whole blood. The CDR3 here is CASSQFGDGNQPQHF. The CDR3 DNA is TGCGCCAGCAGTCAATTTGGGGACGGCAATCAGCCCCAGCATTTT.